This T cell receptor beta chain was found in a study of T cell repertoires in cytomegalovirus infection. Study in general: CMV infection plus the matching HLA type was flagged by public TCR beta signatures.

Overall study results and limits: CMV-specific TCR beta clonotypes restricted by HLA-C were the ones dominating the ex vivo response. Identification of carriers of CMV plus the relevant HLA was performed using cumulative public TCR beta family frequency.

Germline lookup yields CDR1 DFQATT and CDR2 SNEGSKA (reference sequence). The ends lost 6 bases at V and 8 bases at J; junction bases unmatched: 10. This CDR3 contains 14 residues. One entry per CDR3 protein, called by TCRdb with MiXCR from the reads. The sample contains 290,000 or so distinct CDR3 sequences, more than 20% of which appear only once. This clonotype has just a few counts. Its antigen is unidentified. Sequencing was performed on PBMCs. The chain recombines TRBV20-1 with TRBJ2-1; the match to TRBD1 covers 10 bases. The TCR sequence derives from a human donor in good health (CMV status not recorded). Some clones in this sample may be carry-over from other donors' samples. In nucleotides, the CDR3 is TGCAGTGCCCAACCCGGGGACAGGGGTGATGAGCAGTTCTTC. Translating gives CSAQPGDRGDEQFF.